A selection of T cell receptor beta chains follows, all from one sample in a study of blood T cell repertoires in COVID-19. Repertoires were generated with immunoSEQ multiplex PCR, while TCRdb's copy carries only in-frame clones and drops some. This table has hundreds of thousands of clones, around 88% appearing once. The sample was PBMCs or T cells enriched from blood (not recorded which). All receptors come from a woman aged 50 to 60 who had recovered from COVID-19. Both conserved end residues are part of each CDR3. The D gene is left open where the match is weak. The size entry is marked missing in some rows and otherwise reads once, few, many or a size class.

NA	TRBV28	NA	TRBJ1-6	CASRGWILTRQSPLHF	TGTGCCAGCCGTGGGTGGATCCTCACTAGGCAATCACCCCTCCACTTT
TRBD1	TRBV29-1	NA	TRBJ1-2	CSVSRDRGAGYTF	TGCAGCGTGAGCCGGGACAGGGGAGCGGGCTACACCTTC
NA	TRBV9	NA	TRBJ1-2	CASSVEGLSPSVFYGYTF	TGTGCCAGCAGCGTAGAGGGACTGTCTCCCAGCGTTTTCTATGGCTACACCTTC
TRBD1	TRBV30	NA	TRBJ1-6	CAWSAGTADNSPLHF	TGTGCCTGGAGTGCCGGGACAGCTGATAATTCACCCCTCCACTTT
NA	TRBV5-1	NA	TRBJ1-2	CASSLDSRYGYTF	TGCGCCAGCAGCCTCGACAGTAGATATGGCTACACCTTC
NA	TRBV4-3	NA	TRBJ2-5	CASSQESGAAPNF	TGCGCCAGCAGCCAAGAATCAGGGGCCGCCCCGAACTTC
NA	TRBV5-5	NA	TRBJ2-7	CASSLEQASYEQYF	TGTGCCAGCAGCTTGGAACAGGCCTCCTACGAGCAGTACTTC
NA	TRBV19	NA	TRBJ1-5	CASRDRYYSNQPQHF	TGTGCCAGTAGGGACAGATACTATAGCAATCAGCCCCAGCATTTT
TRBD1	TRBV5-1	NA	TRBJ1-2	CASSQPGQNNYGYTF	TGCGCCAGCAGCCAGCCGGGACAGAATAACTATGGCTACACCTTC
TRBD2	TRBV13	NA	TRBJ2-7	CATFPRGRVHEQYF	TGTGCCACCTTCCCTCGGGGGAGGGTCCACGAGCAGTACTTC
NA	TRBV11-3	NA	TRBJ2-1	CASSLGITGSGNEQFF	TGTGCCAGCAGCTTAGGAATAACCGGGAGTGGGAATGAGCAGTTCTTC
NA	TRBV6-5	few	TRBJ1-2	CASSYWAGDNYGYTF	TGTGCCAGCAGTTACTGGGCAGGCGATAACTATGGCTACACCTTC
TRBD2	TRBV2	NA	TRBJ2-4	CASSDFGEGYIQYF	TGTGCCAGCAGTGACTTTGGGGAGGGGTACATTCAGTACTTC
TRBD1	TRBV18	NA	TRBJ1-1	CASSPDRDTEAFF	TGTGCCAGCTCACCAGACAGGGACACTGAAGCTTTCTTT
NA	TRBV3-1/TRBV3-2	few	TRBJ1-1	CASSQRRSEAFF	TGTGCCAGCAGCCAACGACGGAGTGAAGCTTTCTTT
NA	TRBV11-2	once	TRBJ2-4	CASSLGSGGKNIQYF	TGTGCCAGCAGTTTAGGGTCAGGAGGCAAAAACATTCAGTACTTC
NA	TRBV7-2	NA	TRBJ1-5	CASSVNRVDGQPQHF	TGTGCCAGCAGCGTAAACAGGGTGGATGGTCAGCCCCAGCATTTT
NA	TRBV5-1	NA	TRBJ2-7	CASSGGDSSYEQYF	TGCGCCAGCAGCGGCGGGGACTCCTCCTACGAGCAGTACTTC
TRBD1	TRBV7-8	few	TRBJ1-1	CASSQRGQRNTEAFF	TGTGCCAGCAGCCAGAGGGGACAGCGAAACACTGAAGCTTTCTTT
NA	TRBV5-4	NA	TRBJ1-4	CASSLGGASNEKLFF	TGTGCCAGCAGCTTGGGTGGGGCCTCAAATGAAAAACTGTTTTTT
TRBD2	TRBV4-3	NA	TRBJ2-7	CASSQDAPPSGGSYEQYF	TGCGCCAGCAGCCAAGATGCCCCCCCTAGCGGGGGGTCCTACGAGCAGTACTTC
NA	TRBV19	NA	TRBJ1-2	CASRHVFYGYTF	TGTGCCAGTAGACATGTTTTCTATGGCTACACCTTC
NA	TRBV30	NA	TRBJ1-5	CAWSVQGQPQHF	TGTGCCTGGAGTGTACAGGGCCAGCCCCAGCATTTT
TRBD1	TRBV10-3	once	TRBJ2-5	CAISGTGRQETQYF	TGTGCCATCAGTGGGACAGGGCGGCAAGAGACCCAGTACTTC
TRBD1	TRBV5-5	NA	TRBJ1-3	CASSSDRAGNTIYF	TGTGCCAGCAGTTCGGACAGGGCTGGAAACACCATATATTTT
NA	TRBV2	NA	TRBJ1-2	CASSGPGNGYTF	TGTGCCAGCAGTGGCCCCGGGAATGGCTACACCTTC
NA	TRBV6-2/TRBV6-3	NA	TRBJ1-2	CASSYSYGYGYTF	TGTGCCAGCAGTTACTCTTACGGCTATGGCTACACCTTC
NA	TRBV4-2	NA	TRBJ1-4	CASSGGGTNEKLFF	TGTGCCAGCAGCGGGGGCGGAACTAATGAAAAACTGTTTTTT
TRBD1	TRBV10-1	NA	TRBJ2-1	CASSSPGQQPPKQFF	TGCGCCAGCAGTTCTCCGGGACAGCAACCACCTAAGCAGTTCTTC
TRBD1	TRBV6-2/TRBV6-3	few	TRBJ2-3	CASSYVGGPDTQYF	TGTGCCAGCAGTTATGTAGGGGGCCCAGATACGCAGTATTTT
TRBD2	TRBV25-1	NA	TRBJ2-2	CASTEYSGANTGELFF	TGTGCCAGCACAGAGTATAGCGGGGCGAACACCGGGGAGCTGTTTTTT
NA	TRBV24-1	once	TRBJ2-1	CATSDPDRYQTYNEQFF	TGTGCCACCAGTGATCCAGACAGATACCAGACCTACAATGAGCAGTTCTTC
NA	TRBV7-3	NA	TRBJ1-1	CASSLGQNTEAFF	TGTGCCAGCAGCTTGGGACAGAACACTGAAGCTTTCTTT
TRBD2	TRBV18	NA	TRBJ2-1	CASSPRTSGRPNEQFF	TGTGCCAGCTCACCCCGGACTAGCGGGAGGCCCAATGAGCAGTTCTTC
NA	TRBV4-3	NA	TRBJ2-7	CASSQAWAAYEQYF	TGCGCCAGCAGCCAAGCTTGGGCAGCCTACGAGCAGTACTTC
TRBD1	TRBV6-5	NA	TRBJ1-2	CASNRPEGASYGYTF	TGTGCCAGCAATAGACCCGAGGGGGCGAGCTATGGCTACACCTTC
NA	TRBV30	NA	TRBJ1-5	CAWRPGHNSNQPQHF	TGTGCCTGGAGACCGGGACACAATAGCAATCAGCCCCAGCATTTT
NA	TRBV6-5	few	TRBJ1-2	CASSYSKRAKVDGYTF	TGTGCCAGCAGTTACTCGAAACGCGCAAAAGTCGATGGCTACACCTTC
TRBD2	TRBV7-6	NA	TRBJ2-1	CASSWGLAGNNEQFF	TGTGCCAGCAGCTGGGGACTAGCGGGAAACAATGAGCAGTTCTTC
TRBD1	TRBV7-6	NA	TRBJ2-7	CASSLGTGAYEQYF	TGTGCCAGCAGCTTAGGGACAGGGGCCTACGAGCAGTACTTC
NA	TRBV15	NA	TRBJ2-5	CATSRDPHEETQYF	TGTGCCACCAGCAGAGATCCCCATGAAGAGACCCAGTACTTC
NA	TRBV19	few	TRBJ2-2	CASSLTGLYTGELFF	TGTGCCAGTTCACTAACAGGGTTATACACCGGGGAGCTGTTTTTT
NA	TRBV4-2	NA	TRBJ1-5	CASSTGAGVNSNQPQHF	TGTGCCAGCAGCACCGGGGCAGGGGTTAATAGCAATCAGCCCCAGCATTTT
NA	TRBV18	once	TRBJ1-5	CASSGPGNSNQPQHF	TGTGCCAGCTCCGGTCCGGGAAATAGCAATCAGCCCCAGCATTTT
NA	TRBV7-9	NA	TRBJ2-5	CASSFREGGETQYF	TGTGCCAGCAGCTTCCGGGAAGGGGGAGAGACCCAGTACTTC
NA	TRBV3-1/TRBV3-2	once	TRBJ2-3	CASSPPVAATQYF	TGTGCCAGCAGCCCCCCAGTAGCGGCCACGCAGTATTTT
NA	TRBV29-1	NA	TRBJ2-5	CSVESQGRQGKTQYF	TGCAGCGTTGAATCCCAGGGGCGGCAGGGAAAGACCCAGTACTTC